This note documents a single TCR beta chain sequence. The ends lost 4 bases at V and 5 bases at J; junction bases unmatched: 9. Germline V lookup: CDR1 SGHTA, CDR2 FQGNSA. The CDR3 length is 15 residues. Data came from immunoSEQ multiplex PCR; TCRdb stores just in-frame clones and leaves some out. The profile covers about 680,000 clones, with about 90% appearing a single time and nearly 1.5% taken by the ten largest. This sample was included in a study of Ad26.COV2.S vaccination and SARS-CoV-2 variants. Treatment reported: roughly 19 received Ad26.COV2.S at low or high dose, single or two shots; 5 received placebo; per-sample allocation not given. At day 63 after the first vaccine or placebo injection, samples were drawn.

Sequencing used peripheral blood, obtained in a trial of Ad26.COV2.S vaccine versus placebo. The V gene is TRBV7-2, the J gene TRBJ2-7; 9 bases match TRBD1. This sequence was found in a person between 18 and 65 years old who received the Ad26.COV2.S COVID-19 vaccine or a placebo. The CDR3 nucleotides read TGTGCCAGCAGCTCCGACCGGGACAGGGTTCACGAGCAGTACTTC. Protein product: CASSSDRDRVHEQYF.